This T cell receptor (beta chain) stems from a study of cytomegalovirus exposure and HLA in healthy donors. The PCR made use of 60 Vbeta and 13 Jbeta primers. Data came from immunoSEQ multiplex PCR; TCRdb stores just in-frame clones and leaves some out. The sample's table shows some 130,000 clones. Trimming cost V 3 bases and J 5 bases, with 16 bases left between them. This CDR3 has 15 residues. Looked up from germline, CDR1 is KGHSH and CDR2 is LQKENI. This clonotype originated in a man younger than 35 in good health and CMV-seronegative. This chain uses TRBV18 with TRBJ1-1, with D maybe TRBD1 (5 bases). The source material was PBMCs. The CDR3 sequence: CASSPITGGETEAFF. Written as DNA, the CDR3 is TGTGCCAGCTCACCCATCACAGGTGGTGAGACTGAAGCTTTCTTT.